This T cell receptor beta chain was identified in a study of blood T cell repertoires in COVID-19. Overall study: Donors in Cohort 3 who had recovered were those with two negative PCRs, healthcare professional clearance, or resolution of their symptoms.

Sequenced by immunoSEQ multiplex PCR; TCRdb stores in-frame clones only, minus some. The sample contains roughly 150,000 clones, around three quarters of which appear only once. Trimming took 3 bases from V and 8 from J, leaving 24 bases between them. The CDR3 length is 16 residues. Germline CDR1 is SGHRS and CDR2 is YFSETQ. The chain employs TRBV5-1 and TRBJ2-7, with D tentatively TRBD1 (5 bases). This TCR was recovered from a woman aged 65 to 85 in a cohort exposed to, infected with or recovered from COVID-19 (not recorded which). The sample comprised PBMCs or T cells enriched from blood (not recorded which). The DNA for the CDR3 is TGCGCCAGCAGCTCCACAGGCCCGTCATCCCTACGGAAGCAGTACTTC. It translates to CASSSTGPSSLRKQYF. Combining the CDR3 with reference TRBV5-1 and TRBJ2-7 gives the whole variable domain KAGVTQTPRYLIKTRGQQVTLSCSPISGHRSVSWYQQTPGQGLQFLFEYFSETQRNKGNFPGRFSGRQFSNSRSEMNVSTLELGDSALYLCASSSTGPSSLRKQYFGPGTRLTVT.